Given below is one T cell receptor beta chain in context. Germline V CDR1 and CDR2: KGHDR, SFDVKD. V was pared by 7 bases and J by 6 bases, with 14 bases between. CDR3 length equals 13 residues. The method was immunoSEQ multiplex PCR; TCRdb's version includes in-frame clones alone and lacks a portion of them. The data hold 100,000 to 150,000 clones, with around 87% observed a single time. The data derive from a study of control samples from healthy donors and cancer patients. This chain joins TRBV24-1 and TRBJ1-1; a possible D gene is TRBD1 (5 bases). The sample consisted of blood. The receptor was derived from a man between 60 and 70 years old in good health. The DNA for the CDR3 is TGTGCCACCAGGGCCCCAGGGTCGGCTGAAGCTTTCTTT. Protein product: CATRAPGSAEAFF.